Sequencing of this TCR beta chain was carried out in a study of cytomegalovirus exposure and HLA in healthy donors. Broader study findings: Using a false discovery rate of 0.05, a later analysis showed that 15,000 to 20,000 TCR beta sequences were associated with HLA alleles. A link between a missense DCLRE1C variant and TCR beta V- and J-gene trimming emerged from a later analysis.

Between the trimmed V and J ends, which lost 0 bases and 3 bases, there was a span of 5 bases. The CDR3 is 13 amino acids. Germline lookup yields CDR1 LGHNA and CDR2 YSLEER. The PCR ran on 60 Vbeta and 13 Jbeta primers. TCRdb's table, derived via immunoSEQ multiplex PCR, lists solely in-frame clones and lacks some. The sample includes under 200,000 clones. With regard to this clone: The antigen is unknown.

This receptor was taken from a woman in her late teens or twenties in good health and CMV-seropositive. The sequencing input was PBMCs. The chain is built from TRBV4-3 and TRBJ1-1; D not resolved. The CDR3: CASSQDPYTEAFF. The CDR3 DNA follows: TGCGCCAGCAGCCAAGACCCATACACTGAAGCTTTCTTT.